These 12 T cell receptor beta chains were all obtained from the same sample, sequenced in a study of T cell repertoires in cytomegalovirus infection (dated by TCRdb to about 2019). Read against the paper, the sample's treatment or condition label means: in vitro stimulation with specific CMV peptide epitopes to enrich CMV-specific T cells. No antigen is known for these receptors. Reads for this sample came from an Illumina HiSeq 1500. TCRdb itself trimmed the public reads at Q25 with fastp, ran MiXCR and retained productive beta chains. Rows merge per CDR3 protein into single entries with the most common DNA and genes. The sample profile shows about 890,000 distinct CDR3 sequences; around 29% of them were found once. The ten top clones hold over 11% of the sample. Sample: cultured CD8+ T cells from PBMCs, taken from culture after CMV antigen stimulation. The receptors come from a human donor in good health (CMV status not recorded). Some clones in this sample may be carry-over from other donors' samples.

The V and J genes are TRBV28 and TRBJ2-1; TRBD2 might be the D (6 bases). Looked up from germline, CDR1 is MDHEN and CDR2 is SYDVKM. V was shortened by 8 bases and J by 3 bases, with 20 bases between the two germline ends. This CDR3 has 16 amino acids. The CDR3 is CASGPHPSGGYNEQFF. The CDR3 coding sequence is TGTGCCAGCGGGCCCCATCCTTCCGGGGGCTACAATGAGCAGTTCTTC.

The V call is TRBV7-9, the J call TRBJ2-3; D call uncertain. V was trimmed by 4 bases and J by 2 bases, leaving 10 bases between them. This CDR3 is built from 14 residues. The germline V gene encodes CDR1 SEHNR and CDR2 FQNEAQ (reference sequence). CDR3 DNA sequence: TGTGCCAGCAGCTGGGATGGATACACAGATACGCAGTATTTT. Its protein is CASSWDGYTDTQYF.

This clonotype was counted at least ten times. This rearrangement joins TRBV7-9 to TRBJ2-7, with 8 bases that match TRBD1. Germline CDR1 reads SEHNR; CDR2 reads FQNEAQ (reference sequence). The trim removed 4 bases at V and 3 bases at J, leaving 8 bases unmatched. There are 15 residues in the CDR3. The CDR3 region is CASSSPGQDFYEQYF. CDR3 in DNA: TGTGCCAGCAGCTCTCCGGGACAGGATTTCTACGAGCAGTACTTC. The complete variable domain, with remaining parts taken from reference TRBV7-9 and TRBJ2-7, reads DTGVSQNPRHKITKRGQNVTFRCDPISEHNRLYWYRQTLGQGPEFLTYFQNEAQLEKSRLLSDRFSAERPKGSFSTLEIQRTEQGDSAMYLCASSSPGQDFYEQYFGPGTRLTVT.

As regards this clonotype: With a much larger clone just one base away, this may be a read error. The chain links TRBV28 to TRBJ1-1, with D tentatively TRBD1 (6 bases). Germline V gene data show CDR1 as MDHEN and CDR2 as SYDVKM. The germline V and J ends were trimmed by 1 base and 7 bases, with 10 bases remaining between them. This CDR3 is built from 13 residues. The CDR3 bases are TGTGCCAGCAGTTTATCTGGACAGATTGAAGCTTTCTTT. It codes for CASSLSGQIEAFF. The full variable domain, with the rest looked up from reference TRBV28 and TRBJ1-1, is DVKVTQSSRYLVKRTGEKVFLECVQDMDHENMFWYRQDPGLGLRLIYFSYDVKMKEKGDIPEGYSVSREKKERFSLILESASTNQTSMYLCASSLSGQIEAFFGQGTRLTVV.

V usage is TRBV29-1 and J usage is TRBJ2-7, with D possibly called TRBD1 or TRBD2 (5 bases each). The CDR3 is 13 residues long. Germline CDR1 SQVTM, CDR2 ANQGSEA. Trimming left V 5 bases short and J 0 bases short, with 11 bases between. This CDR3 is CSVRGDSSYEQYF. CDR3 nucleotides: TGCAGCGTTCGGGGAGACAGCTCCTACGAGCAGTACTTC.

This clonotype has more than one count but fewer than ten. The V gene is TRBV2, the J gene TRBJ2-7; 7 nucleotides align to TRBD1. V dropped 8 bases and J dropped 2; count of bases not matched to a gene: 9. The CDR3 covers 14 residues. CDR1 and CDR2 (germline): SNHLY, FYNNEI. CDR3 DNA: TGTGCCAGCCTCGGGCAGGGGGTGACCTACGAGCAGTACTTC. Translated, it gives CASLGQGVTYEQYF.

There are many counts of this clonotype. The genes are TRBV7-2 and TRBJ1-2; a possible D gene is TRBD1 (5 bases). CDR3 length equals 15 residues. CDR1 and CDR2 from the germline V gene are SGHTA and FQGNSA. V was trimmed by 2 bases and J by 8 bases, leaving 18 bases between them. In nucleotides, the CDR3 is TGTGCCAGCAGCTTAACCAGGCGGCGGGGGGAGGGCTACACCTTC. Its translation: CASSLTRRRGEGYTF.

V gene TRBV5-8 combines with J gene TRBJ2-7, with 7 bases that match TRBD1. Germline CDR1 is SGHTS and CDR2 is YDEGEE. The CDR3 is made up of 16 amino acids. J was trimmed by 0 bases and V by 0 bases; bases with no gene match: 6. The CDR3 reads CASSLARGLSSYEQYV. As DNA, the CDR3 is TGTGCCAGCAGCTTGGCAAGGGGGCTGAGCTCCTACGAGCAGTACGTC.

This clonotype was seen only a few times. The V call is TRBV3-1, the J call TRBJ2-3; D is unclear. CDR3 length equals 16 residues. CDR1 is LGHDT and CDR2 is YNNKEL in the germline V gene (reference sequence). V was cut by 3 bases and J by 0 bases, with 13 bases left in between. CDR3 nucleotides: TGTGCCAGCAGCCATGAAGGAAGGGCGAGCACAGATACGCAGTATTTT. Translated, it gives CASSHEGRASTDTQYF.

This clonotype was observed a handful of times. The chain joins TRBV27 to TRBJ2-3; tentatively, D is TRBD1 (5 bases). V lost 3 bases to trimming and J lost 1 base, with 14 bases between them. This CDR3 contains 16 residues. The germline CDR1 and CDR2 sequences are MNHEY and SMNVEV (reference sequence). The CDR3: CASSLAGPWGTDTQYF. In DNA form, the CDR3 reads TGTGCCAGCAGTTTGGCAGGGCCCTGGGGCACAGATACGCAGTATTTT.

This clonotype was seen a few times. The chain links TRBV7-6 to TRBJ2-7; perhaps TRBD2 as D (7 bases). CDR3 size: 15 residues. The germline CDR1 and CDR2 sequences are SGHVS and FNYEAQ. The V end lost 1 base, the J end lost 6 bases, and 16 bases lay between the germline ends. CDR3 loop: CASSLEAGAGGEQYF. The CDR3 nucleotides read TGTGCCAGCAGCTTAGAGGCGGGGGCCGGGGGCGAGCAGTACTTC. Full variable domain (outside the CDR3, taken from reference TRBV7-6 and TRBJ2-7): GAGVSQSPRYKVTKRGQDVALRCDPISGHVSLYWYRQALGQGPEFLTYFNYEAQQDKSGLPNDRFSAERPEGSISTLTIQRTEQRDSAMYRCASSLEAGAGGEQYFGPGTRLTVT.

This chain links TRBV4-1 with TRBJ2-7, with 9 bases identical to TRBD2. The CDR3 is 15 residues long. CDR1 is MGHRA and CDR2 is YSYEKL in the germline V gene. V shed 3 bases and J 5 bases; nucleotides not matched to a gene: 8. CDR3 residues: CASSQRSGGSNEQYF. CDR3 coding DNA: TGCGCCAGCAGCCAGAGGAGCGGGGGGTCGAACGAGCAGTACTTC.